These 32 T cell receptor beta chains share one sample of origin, sequenced in a study of blood T cell repertoires in COVID-19. Produced via immunoSEQ multiplex PCR; TCRdb's table is partial and in-frame only. In the table there are more than 200,000 clones, about 80% of which are singletons. The source material was peripheral blood. The receptors shown here come from a woman of 80 years or more with active or convalescent COVID-19.

V usage is TRBV7-2 and J usage is TRBJ2-3; the match to TRBD2 covers 9 bases. Per germline, CDR1 SGHTA and CDR2 FQGNSA. J gave up 7 bases and V 3 bases, and 8 bases lay outside the gene matches. The CDR3 extends over 15 amino acids. The CDR3 bases are TGTGCCAGCAGCTTTTTAGCGGGAGTGATTAATACGCAGTATTTT. It codes for CASSFLAGVINTQYF.

The chain couples TRBV6-5 to TRBJ1-4, with D unresolved. The CDR3 covers 12 residues. CDR1 MNHEY and CDR2 SVGAGI come from the germline V gene. Trimming removed 5 bases at V and 8 bases at J, with 9 bases between. The CDR3 loop reads CASSLLEEKLFF. Written as DNA, the CDR3 is TGTGCCAGCAGTCTCCTTGAGGAAAAACTGTTTTTT.

The rearrangement links TRBV28 to TRBJ1-2; the D gene is possibly TRBD1 (5 bases). Trimming took 5 bases from V and 4 from J, leaving 17 bases between them. CDR1 and CDR2 (germline): MDHEN, SYDVKM. The CDR3 totals 15 residues. The CDR3 here is CASSPSLGTLYGYTF. In nucleotides, the CDR3 is TGTGCCAGCAGTCCATCCCTAGGGACTCTCTATGGCTACACCTTC.

The rearrangement joins TRBV5-1 to TRBJ2-1, with 12 positions matching TRBD2. After removal of 0 bases from V and 2 bases from J, the junction contained 12 bases not matched to a gene. The CDR3 has 20 residues. Germline V gene lookup returns CDR1 SGHRS and CDR2 YFSETQ. The CDR3 reads CASSLARTSGTFGAYNEQFF. In DNA form, the CDR3 reads TGCGCCAGCAGCTTGGCCCGGACTAGCGGGACCTTTGGGGCCTACAATGAGCAGTTCTTC. The whole variable domain, filled in from reference TRBV5-1 and TRBJ2-1, reads KAGVTQTPRYLIKTRGQQVTLSCSPISGHRSVSWYQQTPGQGLQFLFEYFSETQRNKGNFPGRFSGRQFSNSRSEMNVSTLELGDSALYLCASSLARTSGTFGAYNEQFFGPGTRLTVL.

The chain carries TRBV29-1 and TRBJ2-2; TRBD2 agrees at 14 bases. Germline CDR1 and CDR2: SQVTM and ANQGSEA. The CDR3 is 15 amino acids. The ends lost 5 bases at V and 6 bases at J; junction bases unmatched: 5. The CDR3 protein is CSVYGTSGSPGELFF. The CDR3 nucleotides are TGCAGCGTTTATGGGACTAGCGGGAGTCCCGGGGAGCTGTTTTTT.

This chain uses TRBV7-2 with TRBJ2-2; no clear D gene. The CDR3 is 17 amino acids. Per the germline V gene, CDR1 is SGHTA and CDR2 is FQGNSA. V was pared by 0 bases and J by 6 bases, with 17 bases between. Written as DNA, the CDR3 is TGTGCCAGCAGCTTAGCGCGTCTGAACACCGCGGCCGGGGAGCTGTTTTTT. Its protein is CASSLARLNTAAGELFF.

The CDR3 DNA reads TGTGCCAGCAGCCCCAGGACAGGGGGCAACACCGGGGAGCTGTTTTTT. Translating it yields CASSPRTGGNTGELFF. This chain joins TRBV11-1 and TRBJ2-2, with TRBD1 identical over 11 bases. Germline lookup yields CDR1 SGHAT and CDR2 FQDESV (reference sequence). The CDR3 totals 16 residues. V was pared by 5 bases and J by 2 bases, with 4 bases of the junction left unmatched.

Of note for this clone: Other DNA sequences from this sample encode an identical CDR3 as well. The chain couples TRBV19 to TRBJ2-2; the D is unclear. V lost 5 bases, J lost 4 bases, and 8 bases lay in between. The CDR3 totals 13 residues. Germline values: CDR1 LNHDA, CDR2 SQIVND (reference sequence). The CDR3 coding sequence is TGTGCCAGTAGTCCGAGTGGCACCGGGGAGCTGTTTTTT. Amino acid sequence: CASSPSGTGELFF.

The rearrangement joins TRBV30 to TRBJ2-7; 11 nucleotides agree with TRBD2. The germline V gene encodes CDR1 GTSNPN and CDR2 SVGIG (reference sequence). This CDR3 has 17 amino acids. With 2 bases clipped from V and 3 bases from J, the junction kept 12 bases outside the gene matches. The CDR3, as DNA: TGTGCCTGGAGTAGCGTGGGGACTAGCGGTCTGGTCTACGAGCAGTACTTC. Translated: CAWSSVGTSGLVYEQYF.

This clone was observed a single time. The V gene is TRBV10-3, the J gene TRBJ2-2; no clear D gene. Germline V gene data show CDR1 as ENHRY and CDR2 as SYGVKD. The CDR3 has 14 amino acids. Trimming removed 0 bases at V and 6 bases at J, with 8 bases between. Here the CDR3 reads CAISESLAPGELFF. The CDR3 DNA reads as TGTGCCATCAGTGAGTCGTTGGCTCCCGGGGAGCTGTTTTTT.

The chain is built from TRBV27 and TRBJ2-3, with D maybe TRBD1 (5 bases). Germline V gene sequence: CDR1 MNHEY, CDR2 SMNVEV (reference sequence). Trimming cost V 3 bases and J 2 bases, with 12 bases left between them. This CDR3 is built from 15 residues. In DNA, the CDR3 is TGTGCCAGCAGTTTTAGGGGTTTCGCCACAGATACGCAGTATTTT. This gives the protein CASSFRGFATDTQYF.

The chain employs TRBV29-1 and TRBJ1-2; no clear D gene. Trimming stripped 0 bases from V and 4 bases from J, with 15 bases between. The CDR3 runs 15 residues. Germline V lookup: CDR1 SQVTM, CDR2 ANQGSEA. The CDR3 loop reads CSVEDGRANSYGYTF. In DNA, the CDR3 is TGCAGCGTTGAAGATGGGCGGGCAAATAGCTATGGCTACACCTTC.

About this clone: Other nucleotide sequences in the sample specify the same CDR3. The V call is TRBV27, the J call TRBJ1-2; D gene ambiguous. This CDR3 has 13 amino acids. V was clipped by 2 bases and J by 4 bases, with 8 bases between them. Germline V gene data show CDR1 as MNHEY and CDR2 as SMNVEV (reference sequence). The CDR3 region has the DNA TGTGCCAGCAGTTTAGGAGGAGGCTATGGCTACACCTTC. Amino acids: CASSLGGGYGYTF.

The CDR3 bases are TGTGCCTGGAGTGTACTATACACAGATACGCAGTATTTT. Its translation: CAWSVLYTDTQYF. This chain links TRBV30 with TRBJ2-3; D not resolved. CDR1 is GTSNPN and CDR2 is SVGIG in the germline V gene (reference sequence). The CDR3 consists of 13 residues. Trimming shortened V by 0 bases and J by 2 bases, and 6 bases separated the two germline ends.

The chain employs TRBV18 and TRBJ1-4; 7 bases line up with TRBD1. Trimming cost V 2 bases and J 5 bases; bases outside gene matches: 8. This CDR3 is built from 16 residues. From germline, CDR1 is KGHSH and CDR2 LQKENI. The CDR3 here is CASSPILQGINEKLFF. CDR3 nucleotides: TGTGCCAGCTCACCAATTCTACAGGGGATCAATGAAAAACTGTTTTTT.

The chain recombines TRBV19 with TRBJ2-7, with a possible D match to TRBD2 (5 bases). The CDR3 is 12 amino acids. Germline CDR1 reads LNHDA; CDR2 reads SQIVND (reference sequence). CDR3 residues: CASSEGAGEQYF. As DNA, the CDR3 is TGTGCGTCTTCTGAGGGAGCTGGCGAGCAGTACTTC. The full variable domain, its missing parts supplied by reference TRBV19 and TRBJ2-7, is DGGITQSPKYLFRKEGQNVTLSCEQNLNHDAMYWYRQDPGQGLRLIYYSQIVNDFQKGDIAEGYSVSREKKESFPLTVTSAQKNPTAFYLCASSEGAGEQYFGPGTRLTVT.

The chain joins TRBV30 to TRBJ2-1, with 10 bases matching TRBD2. Germline V CDR1 and CDR2: GTSNPN, SVGIG (reference sequence). The CDR3 covers 13 residues. V was clipped by 0 bases and J by 12 bases; unmatched bases: 5. In DNA, the CDR3 is TGTGCCTGGAGTGTTTTAAGCGGGGGGGGGCAGTTCTTC. Its protein product is CAWSVLSGGGQFF.

The table lists this clone with a few counts. This CDR3 is also generated by other DNA sequences in the sample. The chain carries TRBV5-1 and TRBJ2-1; D unclear. V lost 0 bases, J lost 2 bases, and 9 bases lay in between. There are 15 residues in the CDR3. Germline loops: CDR1 SGHRS, CDR2 YFSETQ. CDR3 in amino acids: CASSLGGGTYNEQFF. As DNA, the CDR3 is TGCGCCAGCAGCTTGGGTGGCGGAACCTACAATGAGCAGTTCTTC.

The genes are TRBV6-5 and TRBJ1-6; the match to TRBD1 covers 8 bases. Trimming cost V 6 bases and J 10 bases; bases outside gene matches: 11. Germline V lookup: CDR1 MNHEY, CDR2 SVGAGI. The CDR3 runs 15 residues. CDR3: CASRPTQGAGSPLHF. The CDR3 DNA sequence: TGTGCCAGCAGACCCACCCAGGGGGCTGGGTCACCCCTCCACTTT.

The V and J genes are TRBV19 and TRBJ2-5, with 8 bases identical to TRBD2. The germline V gene has CDR1 LNHDA and CDR2 SQIVND (reference sequence). The CDR3 covers 15 residues. J gave up 4 bases and V 1 base, and 5 bases lay outside the gene matches. CDR3 amino acids: CASSIVTAGAETQYF. The CDR3 nucleotides are TGTGCCAGTAGTATAGTTACAGCGGGAGCAGAGACCCAGTACTTC. Full variable domain (remainder filled in from reference TRBV19 and TRBJ2-5): DGGITQSPKYLFRKEGQNVTLSCEQNLNHDAMYWYRQDPGQGLRLIYYSQIVNDFQKGDIAEGYSVSREKKESFPLTVTSAQKNPTAFYLCASSIVTAGAETQYFGPGTRLLVL.

The genes are TRBV5-1 and TRBJ2-7, with a possible D match to TRBD1 (6 bases). This CDR3 is 17 amino acids long. The germline CDR1 and CDR2 sequences are SGHRS and YFSETQ. The V gene lost 0 bases and the J gene lost 7 bases, with 23 bases spanning the gap. The CDR3 coding sequence is TGCGCCAGCAGCTTGGACAGAACAGGGTCCCTCCCTGGTGAGCAGTACTTC. This encodes CASSLDRTGSLPGEQYF.

This chain links TRBV10-3 with TRBJ1-2; 7 bases are shared with TRBD1. Germline trimming cut 5 bases from V and 4 bases from J; bases unmatched to any gene: 7. CDR1 and CDR2 (germline): ENHRY, SYGVKD. CDR3 length: 14 residues. The CDR3 DNA reads TGTGCCATCAGTCGGACAGGCGGGACCTATGGCTACACCTTC. It translates to CAISRTGGTYGYTF.

The chain joins TRBV2 to TRBJ1-2; tentatively, D is TRBD1 (5 bases). Germline V gene data show CDR1 as SNHLY and CDR2 as FYNNEI. CDR3 length: 20 residues. The V gene lost 3 bases and the J gene lost 0 bases, with 26 bases spanning the gap. In DNA, the CDR3 is TGTGCCAGCAGTGATCTCTTTGTGCCTATAACAGGCCTTTCTAACTATGGCTACACCTTC. Translating gives CASSDLFVPITGLSNYGYTF.

The rearrangement links TRBV6-1 to TRBJ1-2; D is unresolved. The CDR3 runs 15 residues. Trimming took off 1 base at V and 6 bases at J, with 15 bases between the two ends. Germline V CDR1 and CDR2: MNHNS, SASEGT. The CDR3 protein is CASSEDPSGSNGYTF. CDR3 DNA sequence: TGTGCCAGCAGTGAAGATCCGTCCGGGAGCAATGGCTACACCTTC.

The chain links TRBV5-1 to TRBJ1-1; a possible D gene is TRBD1 (5 bases). The V and J ends lost 3 bases and 5 bases respectively, with 14 bases between them. This CDR3 comprises 14 residues. The germline V gene has CDR1 SGHRS and CDR2 YFSETQ. The CDR3 region is CASSSRAGDTEAFF. CDR3 sequence (DNA): TGCGCCAGCAGCTCTAGGGCGGGGGATACTGAAGCTTTCTTT.

The CDR3 is CASSAGQGGRETQYF. The CDR3 region has the DNA TGCGCCAGCAGCGCGGGACAGGGCGGTAGGGAGACCCAGTACTTC. This chain uses TRBV5-1 with TRBJ2-5; TRBD1 matches 9 bases. Germline assignment: CDR1 SGHRS and CDR2 YFSETQ. The V and J ends lost 4 bases and 5 bases, in that order; junction bases with no gene match: 9. The CDR3 runs to 15 residues.

This chain connects TRBV6-6 to TRBJ1-1; no clear D gene. The CDR3 is 13 residues long. Germline V gene data show CDR1 as MNHNY and CDR2 as SVGAGI (reference sequence). V lost 5 bases and J lost 5, with 12 bases in between. This chain's CDR3 is CASSTPRGTEAFF. The CDR3 bases are TGTGCCAGCAGTACCCCGCGGGGTACTGAAGCTTTCTTT.

This clone was detected only once. CDR3 nucleotides: TGTGCCAGTAGTATATCGGAGGGAACCAGTATCGGGGGCTACACCTTC. It codes for CASSISEGTSIGGYTF. This chain uses TRBV19 with TRBJ1-2; D unresolved. Germline loops: CDR1 LNHDA, CDR2 SQIVND (reference sequence). V was shortened by 2 bases and J by 8 bases, with 21 bases between the two germline ends. This CDR3 has 16 amino acids. Full variable domain (remainder filled in from reference TRBV19 and TRBJ1-2): DGGITQSPKYLFRKEGQNVTLSCEQNLNHDAMYWYRQDPGQGLRLIYYSQIVNDFQKGDIAEGYSVSREKKESFPLTVTSAQKNPTAFYLCASSISEGTSIGGYTFGSGTRLTVV.

The chain couples TRBV5-1 to TRBJ2-5; D call uncertain. CDR1 and CDR2 (germline): SGHRS, YFSETQ. The V end lost 1 base, the J end lost 4 bases, and 8 bases lay between the germline ends. There are 13 residues in the CDR3. CDR3 nucleotides: TGCGCCAGCAGCTTGCGTCAAGCAGAGACCCAGTACTTC. It yields the protein CASSLRQAETQYF.

The genes are TRBV5-4 and TRBJ1-3; D uncertain. Trimming removed 1 base from V and 2 bases from J, with 10 bases in between. Germline CDR1 reads SGHNT; CDR2 reads YYREEE (reference sequence). The CDR3 is 15 amino acids. The chain's CDR3 is CASSLPSGAGNTIYF. The DNA of the CDR3 is TGTGCCAGCAGCTTGCCTTCCGGGGCTGGAAACACCATATATTTT.

This CDR3 reads CASSLQGTNWNEQFF. The CDR3 DNA is TGTGCCAGCAGCTTACAGGGGACTAATTGGAATGAGCAGTTCTTC. This chain uses TRBV11-3 with TRBJ2-1; D may be TRBD2 (7 bases). Germline V gives CDR1 SGHNT, CDR2 YENEEA. Trimming shortened V by 2 bases and J by 7 bases, and 15 bases separated the two germline ends. This CDR3 has 15 residues.

This clone was seen only a few times. The chain has TRBV2 and TRBJ1-3; the match to TRBD1 covers 7 bases. Losses at the gene ends were 7 bases for V and 1 base for J; bases not matched to a gene: 7. The CDR3 consists of 15 residues. Germline loops: CDR1 SNHLY, CDR2 FYNNEI. Here the CDR3 reads CASMLGQISGNTIYF. DNA for the CDR3: TGTGCCAGCATGCTGGGACAGATTTCTGGAAACACCATATATTTT.